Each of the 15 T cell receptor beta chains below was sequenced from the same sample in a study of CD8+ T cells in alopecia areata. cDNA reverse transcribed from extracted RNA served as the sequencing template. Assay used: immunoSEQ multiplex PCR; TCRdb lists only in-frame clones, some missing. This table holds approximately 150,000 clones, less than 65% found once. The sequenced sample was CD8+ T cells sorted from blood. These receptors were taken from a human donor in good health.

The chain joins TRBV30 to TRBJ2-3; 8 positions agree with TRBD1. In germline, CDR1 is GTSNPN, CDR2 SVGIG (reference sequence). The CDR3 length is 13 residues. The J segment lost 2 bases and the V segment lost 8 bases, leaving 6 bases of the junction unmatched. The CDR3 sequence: CALGGQDTDTQYF. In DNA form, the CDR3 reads TGTGCCCTCGGGGGACAGGACACAGATACGCAGTATTTT.

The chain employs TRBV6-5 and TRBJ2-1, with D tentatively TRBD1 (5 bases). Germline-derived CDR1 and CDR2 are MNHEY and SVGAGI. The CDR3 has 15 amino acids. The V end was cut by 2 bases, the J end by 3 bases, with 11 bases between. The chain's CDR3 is CASSYQGGNYNEQFF. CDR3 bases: TGTGCCAGCAGTTACCAGGGCGGAAACTACAATGAGCAGTTCTTC.

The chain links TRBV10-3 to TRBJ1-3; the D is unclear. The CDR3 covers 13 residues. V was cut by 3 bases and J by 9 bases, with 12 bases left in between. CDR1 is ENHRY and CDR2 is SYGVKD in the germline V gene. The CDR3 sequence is CAISDYGEGTIYF. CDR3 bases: TGTGCCATCAGTGATTACGGGGAGGGCACCATATATTTT.

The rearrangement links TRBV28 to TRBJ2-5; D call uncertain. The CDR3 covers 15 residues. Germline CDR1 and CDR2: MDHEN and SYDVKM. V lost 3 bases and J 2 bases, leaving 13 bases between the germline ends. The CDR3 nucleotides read TGTGCCAGCAGTTTTTTCCATGGAGCACAAGAGACCCAGTACTTC. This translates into CASSFFHGAQETQYF.

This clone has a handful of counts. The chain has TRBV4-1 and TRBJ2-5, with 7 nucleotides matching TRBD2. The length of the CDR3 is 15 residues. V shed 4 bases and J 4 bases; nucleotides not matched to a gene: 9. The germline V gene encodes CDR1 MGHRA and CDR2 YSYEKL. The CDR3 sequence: CASSLIAGAGETQYF. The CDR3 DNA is TGCGCCAGCAGCCTTATCGCGGGAGCGGGAGAGACCCAGTACTTC.

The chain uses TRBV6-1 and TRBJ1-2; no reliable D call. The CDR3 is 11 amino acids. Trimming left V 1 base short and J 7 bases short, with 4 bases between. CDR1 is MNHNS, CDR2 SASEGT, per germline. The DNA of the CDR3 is TGTGCCAGCAGTGAAGGAGGTGGCTACACCTTC. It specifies CASSEGGGYTF.

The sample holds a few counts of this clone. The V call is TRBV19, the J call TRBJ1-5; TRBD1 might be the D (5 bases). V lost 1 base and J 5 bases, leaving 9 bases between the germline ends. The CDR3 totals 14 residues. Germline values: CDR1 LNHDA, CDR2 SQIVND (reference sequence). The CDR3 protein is CASSIVGGYQPQHF. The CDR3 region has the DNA TGTGCCAGTAGTATAGTTGGGGGTTATCAGCCCCAGCATTTT.

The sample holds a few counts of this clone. In DNA, the CDR3 is TGCAGCGTTGTCCCCGAGGCAGATACGCAGTATTTT. It codes for CSVVPEADTQYF. The chain couples TRBV29-1 to TRBJ2-3; unclear D gene. Trimming removed 4 bases from V and 4 bases from J, with 9 bases in between. This CDR3 comprises 12 residues. CDR1 is SQVTM and CDR2 is ANQGSEA in the germline V gene.

CDR3 loop: CSVELPISPIEQFF. CDR3 sequence (DNA): TGCAGCGTTGAGTTACCAATAAGTCCCATTGAGCAGTTCTTC. The V call is TRBV29-1, the J call TRBJ2-1, with no clear D. Trimming pared 3 bases from V and 9 bases from J, leaving 18 bases between. Germline V gene lookup returns CDR1 SQVTM and CDR2 ANQGSEA. The CDR3 length is 14 residues.

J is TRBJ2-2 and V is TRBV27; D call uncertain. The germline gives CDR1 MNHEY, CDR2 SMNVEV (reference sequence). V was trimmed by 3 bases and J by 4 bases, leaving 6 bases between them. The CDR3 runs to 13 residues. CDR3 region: CASSLTSTGELFF. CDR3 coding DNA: TGTGCCAGCAGTTTGACTTCCACCGGGGAGCTGTTTTTT.

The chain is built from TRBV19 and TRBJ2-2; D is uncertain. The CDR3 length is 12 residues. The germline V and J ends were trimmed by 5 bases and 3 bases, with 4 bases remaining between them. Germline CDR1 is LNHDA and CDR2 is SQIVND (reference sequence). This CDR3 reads CASSADTGELFF. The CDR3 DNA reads TGTGCCAGTAGTGCGGACACCGGGGAGCTGTTTTTT. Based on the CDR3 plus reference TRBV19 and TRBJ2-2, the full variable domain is DGGITQSPKYLFRKEGQNVTLSCEQNLNHDAMYWYRQDPGQGLRLIYYSQIVNDFQKGDIAEGYSVSREKKESFPLTVTSAQKNPTAFYLCASSADTGELFFGEGSRLTVL.

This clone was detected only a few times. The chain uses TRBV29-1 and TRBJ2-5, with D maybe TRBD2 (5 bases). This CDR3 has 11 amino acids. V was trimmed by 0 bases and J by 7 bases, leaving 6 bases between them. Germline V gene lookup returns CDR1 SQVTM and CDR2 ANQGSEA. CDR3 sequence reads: CSVEDAGTQYF. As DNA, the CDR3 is TGCAGCGTTGAAGACGCGGGGACCCAGTACTTC.

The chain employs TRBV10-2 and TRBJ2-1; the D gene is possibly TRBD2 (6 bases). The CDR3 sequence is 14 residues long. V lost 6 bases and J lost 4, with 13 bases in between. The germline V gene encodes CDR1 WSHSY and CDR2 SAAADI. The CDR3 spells CASSPGTAYNEQFF. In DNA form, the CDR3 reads TGCGCCAGCAGCCCAGGGACTGCATACAATGAGCAGTTCTTC.

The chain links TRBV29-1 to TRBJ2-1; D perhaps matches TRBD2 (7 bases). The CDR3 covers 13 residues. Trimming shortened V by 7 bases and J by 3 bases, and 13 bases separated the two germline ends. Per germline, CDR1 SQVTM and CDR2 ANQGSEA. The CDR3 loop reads CSAKGGLYNEQFF. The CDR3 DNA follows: TGCAGCGCCAAGGGGGGGCTCTACAATGAGCAGTTCTTC.

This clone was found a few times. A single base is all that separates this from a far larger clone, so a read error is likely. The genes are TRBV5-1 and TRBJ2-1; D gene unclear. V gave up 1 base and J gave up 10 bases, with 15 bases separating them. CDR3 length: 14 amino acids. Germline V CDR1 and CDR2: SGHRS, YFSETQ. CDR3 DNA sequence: TGCGCCAGCAGCTTGATGGGCAGCTCCTACGAGCAGTTCTTC. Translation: CASSLMGSSYEQFF.